These 22 T cell receptor beta chains were all obtained from the same sample, sequenced in a study of blood T cell repertoires in COVID-19. TCRdb keeps only in-frame clones here, not all; method: immunoSEQ multiplex PCR. The sample has about 150,000 clones, around 82% seen once; the top ten hold more than 5%. Sequenced input: PBMCs or T cells enriched from blood (not recorded which). These receptors originate from a woman between 45 and 60 years old who had recovered from COVID-19.

The table lists this clone with a few counts. V is TRBV12-1 and J is TRBJ2-7; the DNA was not compared with TRBD1, the D call given in the table. TRBV12-1 is a recognized pseudogene. The CDR3 has 16 residues. CDR3 residues: CASSLRTYTALYEQYF. As DNA, the CDR3 is TGTGCCAGCAGCTTACGTACATACACCGCCCTCTACGAGCAGTACTTC.

The chain couples TRBV7-6 to TRBJ2-1; TRBD1 is a possible D gene (6 bases). Germline assignment: CDR1 SGHVS and CDR2 FNYEAQ. This CDR3 comprises 13 residues. V was shortened by 5 bases and J by 7 bases, with 12 bases between the two germline ends. The CDR3 DNA sequence: TGTGCCAGCAGCCTCCTACAGGGAAATGAGCAGTTCTTC. This gives the protein CASSLLQGNEQFF. The complete variable domain, with remaining parts taken from reference TRBV7-6 and TRBJ2-1, reads GAGVSQSPRYKVTKRGQDVALRCDPISGHVSLYWYRQALGQGPEFLTYFNYEAQQDKSGLPNDRFSAERPEGSISTLTIQRTEQRDSAMYRCASSLLQGNEQFFGPGTRLTVL.

The count of this clone is one. The rearrangement links TRBV6-5 to TRBJ2-5, with TRBD1 matching 7 bases. V dropped 4 bases and J dropped 5; count of bases not matched to a gene: 10. Germline CDR1 reads MNHEY; CDR2 reads SVGAGI. The CDR3 is 15 residues long. The CDR3 nucleotides are TGTGCCAGCAGTTCAGGGGGATACGGGTGGGAGACCCAGTACTTC. It encodes CASSSGGYGWETQYF.

V is TRBV5-1 and J is TRBJ1-1; 8 nucleotides agree with TRBD1. The ends lost 9 bases at V and 5 bases at J; junction bases unmatched: 12. The CDR3 spans 14 residues. Germline CDR1 is SGHRS and CDR2 is YFSETQ. The CDR3 loop reads CATTQGAGGTEAFF. The DNA for the CDR3 is TGCGCCACCACTCAGGGGGCGGGCGGTACTGAAGCTTTCTTT.

With regard to this clone: Other nucleotide sequences in the sample specify the same CDR3. The chain links TRBV7-9 to TRBJ1-1; TRBD1 is a possible D gene (6 bases). This CDR3 is built from 14 residues. V was shortened by 5 bases and J by 0 bases, with 10 bases between the two germline ends. CDR1 and CDR2 from the germline V gene are SEHNR and FQNEAQ (reference sequence). The CDR3 loop is CASSPGQLNTEAFF. The DNA of the CDR3 is TGTGCCAGCAGCCCAGGACAGCTGAACACTGAAGCTTTCTTT.

The rearrangement uses TRBV28 and TRBJ1-1; the D gene is possibly TRBD1 (6 bases). There are 14 residues in the CDR3. From germline, CDR1 is MDHEN and CDR2 SYDVKM. Trimming took off 2 bases at V and 7 bases at J, with 14 bases between the two ends. The CDR3 DNA follows: TGTGCCAGCAGTTTACCCTTGGACAGCTTTGAAGCTTTCTTT. It is translated as CASSLPLDSFEAFF.

There are a few counts of this clone. This chain links TRBV27 with TRBJ2-1; 13 bases line up with TRBD2. Germline CDR1 is MNHEY and CDR2 is SMNVEV (reference sequence). Unmatched junction bases numbered 10, after V lost 2 bases and J lost 15 bases. The CDR3 loop spans 15 amino acids. In DNA, the CDR3 is TGTGCCAGCAGTTTACCCACTAGCGGGGGGGCTATTCGGTTCTTC. Translating gives CASSLPTSGGAIRFF.

V gene TRBV5-5 combines with J gene TRBJ1-1; TRBD1 agrees at 9 bases. There are 14 residues in the CDR3. The V and J ends lost 5 bases and 7 bases, in that order; junction bases with no gene match: 9. The germline V gene encodes CDR1 SGHKS and CDR2 YYEKEE (reference sequence). Here the CDR3 DNA reads TGTGCCAGCAGGAGGGGGACAGGGTCCGATGAAGCTTTCTTT. Translation: CASRRGTGSDEAFF. Filled out from reference TRBV5-5 and TRBJ1-1, the complete variable domain reads DAGVTQSPTHLIKTRGQQVTLRCSPISGHKSVSWYQQVLGQGPQFIFQYYEKEERGRGNFPDRFSARQFPNYSSELNVNALLLGDSALYLCASRRGTGSDEAFFGQGTRLTVV.

The V gene is TRBV3-1 (or the pseudogene TRBV3-2), the J gene TRBJ1-1; D gene ambiguous. Germline CDR1 reads LGHDT; CDR2 reads YNNKEL (reference sequence). V was cut by 7 bases and J by 3 bases, with 15 bases left in between. This CDR3 region has 14 residues. DNA of the CDR3: TGTGCCAGCACCTCCGGAGGCCCCCACACTGAAGCTTTCTTT. The encoded protein is CASTSGGPHTEAFF.

V is TRBV18 and J is TRBJ1-4; 10 bases align to TRBD1. The germline CDR1 and CDR2 sequences are KGHSH and LQKENI. This CDR3 spans 17 amino acids. The V gene end was trimmed by 6 bases and the J gene end by 0 bases; junction bases not matched to a gene: 7. The CDR3 spells CASSLRQGASTNEKLFF. The CDR3 DNA reads as TGTGCCAGCTCGCTAAGACAGGGGGCTTCAACTAATGAAAAACTGTTTTTT.

The J gene is TRBJ2-2, the V gene TRBV5-1, with 8 nucleotides matching TRBD1. CDR3 length: 16 residues. Trimming took 3 bases from V and 7 from J; bases not matched to a gene: 11. Germline V lookup: CDR1 SGHRS, CDR2 YFSETQ. As DNA, the CDR3 is TGCGCCAGCAGCTCACCGGGACAGGCATCCAACGGGGAGCTGTTTTTT. It is translated as CASSSPGQASNGELFF.

This rearrangement joins TRBV27 to TRBJ1-6; D is unresolved. Germline V gene sequence: CDR1 MNHEY, CDR2 SMNVEV (reference sequence). V lost 6 bases to trimming and J lost 9 bases, with 18 bases between them. This CDR3 contains 15 residues. The CDR3 reads CASSLGSGFRSPLHF. Here the CDR3 DNA reads TGTGCCAGCAGCTTAGGTTCGGGGTTCCGTTCACCCCTCCACTTT.

A few counts support this clone. The CDR3 DNA sequence: TGTGCCAGCAGTTACGCAGGGGGAGCCCCTTTGGGGCCCCAGCATTTT. It specifies CASSYAGGAPLGPQHF. This sequence joins TRBV6-2 or TRBV6-3 and TRBJ1-5; TRBD1 agrees at 7 bases. CDR3 length equals 16 residues. V lost 2 bases, J lost 9 bases, and 13 bases stayed unmatched. The germline V gene has CDR1 MNHEY and CDR2 SVGEGT.

The chain is built from TRBV6-5 and TRBJ2-1; 7 bases map to TRBD1. The trim removed 6 bases at V and 13 bases at J, leaving 15 bases unmatched. The CDR3 covers 14 residues. Germline assignment: CDR1 MNHEY and CDR2 SVGAGI. The CDR3, as DNA: TGTGCCAGCAGACCCGGGACAGAATATAACTTACAGTTCTTC. It specifies CASRPGTEYNLQFF.

This clone was observed at least ten times. The chain carries TRBV28 and TRBJ1-6; D is undetermined. Germline CDR1 and CDR2: MDHEN and SYDVKM. The ends were cut back, 7 bases at V and 9 bases at J, with 10 bases in the middle. The CDR3 is made up of 12 amino acids. CDR3 coding DNA: TGTGCCAGCACCTTCGGGAGTTCACCCCTCCACTTT. Translating gives CASTFGSSPLHF. Using reference TRBV28 and TRBJ1-6 for the parts outside the CDR3, the full variable domain is DVKVTQSSRYLVKRTGEKVFLECVQDMDHENMFWYRQDPGLGLRLIYFSYDVKMKEKGDIPEGYSVSREKKERFSLILESASTNQTSMYLCASTFGSSPLHFGNGTRLTVT.

In nucleotides, the CDR3 is TGTGCCAGCAGCTTGGGGGAGGGCGCGGCTAACTATGGCTACACCTTC. As protein: CASSLGEGAANYGYTF. The chain links TRBV5-5 to TRBJ1-2; D not certain. Germline V gene sequence: CDR1 SGHKS, CDR2 YYEKEE (reference sequence). With 0 bases removed from V and 0 bases from J, the gap between germline ends came to 12 bases. The CDR3 spans 16 residues.

This clone was observed a few times. The chain employs TRBV29-1 and TRBJ1-2, with unresolved D. Trimming pared 8 bases from V and 3 bases from J, leaving 16 bases between. The CDR3 consists of 13 residues. CDR1 is SQVTM and CDR2 is ANQGSEA in the germline V gene. The CDR3 is CSPKGPGDYGYTF. CDR3 nucleotides: TGCAGCCCCAAGGGCCCCGGGGACTATGGCTACACCTTC.

V gene TRBV7-2 combines with J gene TRBJ1-5; the D gene is possibly TRBD1 (5 bases). Germline V gene data show CDR1 as SGHTA and CDR2 as FQGNSA. The CDR3 totals 13 residues. V lost 4 bases to trimming and J lost 9 bases, with 13 bases between them. The CDR3 coding sequence is TGTGCCAGCAGCTCCAGGGCGGACGCGCCCCAGCATTTT. Translating it yields CASSSRADAPQHF.

The CDR3 reads CASSLWGSGTTDTQYF. DNA for the CDR3: TGTGCCAGCAGTTTGTGGGGTAGCGGGACCACAGATACGCAGTATTTT. This chain links TRBV6-5 with TRBJ2-3, with 8 bases identical to TRBD2. Germline lookup yields CDR1 MNHEY and CDR2 SVGAGI. V was clipped by 4 bases and J by 2 bases; unmatched bases: 8. CDR3 length equals 16 residues.

This chain links TRBV19 with TRBJ1-5; tentatively, D is TRBD1 (5 bases). Germline V gives CDR1 LNHDA, CDR2 SQIVND (reference sequence). The CDR3 length is 17 residues. The V gene lost 6 bases and the J gene lost 0 bases, with 18 bases spanning the gap. CDR3 in amino acids: CASSRTGTPDSNQPQHF. For the CDR3, the DNA is TGTGCCAGTAGCCGAACTGGGACTCCAGATAGCAATCAGCCCCAGCATTTT.

This clone counts as medium-sized (0.01 to 0.1%). CDR3: CASSFLVGEGVNTEAFF. CDR3 bases: TGTGCCAGCAGCTTCCTGGTCGGGGAGGGGGTCAACACTGAAGCTTTCTTT. The chain couples TRBV11-2 to TRBJ1-1; tentative D call: TRBD1 (6 bases). CDR3 size: 17 residues. CDR1 SGHAT and CDR2 FQNNGV come from the germline V gene. Trimming removed 3 bases from V and 2 bases from J, with 19 bases in between.

The rearrangement links TRBV7-2 to TRBJ2-7; 7 nucleotides line up with TRBD1. With 5 bases clipped from V and 4 bases from J, the junction kept 8 bases outside the gene matches. Germline V gives CDR1 SGHTA, CDR2 FQGNSA. The CDR3 covers 14 residues. CDR3 protein: CASSQTGTAYEQYF. CDR3 DNA sequence: TGTGCCAGCAGCCAGACCGGGACAGCATACGAGCAGTACTTC.